One T cell receptor beta chain is described in this entry. Its target is unknown. The CDR3 is made up of 14 amino acids. Per germline, CDR1 MNHEY and CDR2 SVGAGI. Trimming took 6 bases from V and 4 from J; bases not matched to a gene: 7. The data stem from a study of T cell responses to AZD1222 COVID-19 vaccine. Produced via immunoSEQ multiplex PCR; TCRdb's table is partial and in-frame only. Among almost 80,000 clones, around 87% were seen once, and the ten largest hold roughly a quarter. Findings and limits, study-wide: It was only 6 or 7 AZD1222 recipients who were seropositive at baseline. Rises in breadth and depth of Spike-specific TCRs came after two AZD1222 doses. Donors skewed white British and female; clonal diversity was possibly underestimated. Reportedly, nearly half of unique spike TCRs recognized epitopes outside B.1.351/B.1.1.7 mutations.

This clonotype was obtained from an adult in good health. The sequenced sample was peripheral blood, obtained on day 0 of AZD1222 vaccination. The rearrangement links TRBV6-5 to TRBJ1-2; 8 nucleotides line up with TRBD1. As DNA, the CDR3 is TGTGCCAGCAGAATCGGACAGGGCGTCTATGGCTACACCTTC. Translated, it gives CASRIGQGVYGYTF.